This T cell receptor beta chain was obtained from a study of identical twins. Study-level findings and limits: Conclusions were based on cross-sectional statistical analysis, without following the same donors. A partial confounding effect on zero-insertion analyses could come from invariant MAIT and iNKT cells.

The CDR3 loop spans 15 amino acids. Germline V gives CDR1 SGDLS, CDR2 YYNGEE. V lost 4 bases to trimming and J lost 6 bases; unmatched junction nucleotides: 7. Through template switching, a universal primer site was introduced, and the cDNA contained unique molecular identifiers. MiXCR was run by TCRdb on the 5' RACE reads, yielding one entry per CDR3 protein. The sample carries about 920,000 distinct CDR3 sequences, 12% recorded once. This clonotype was seen a few times. The antigen is undetermined. These sequences were also reported in another study, on yellow fever vaccine responses in identical twins.

The clonotype originates from a woman in her late teens or twenties in good health. This chain joins TRBV9 and TRBJ2-3; 11 positions agree with TRBD2. Material: PBMCs. The CDR3 is CASSLSGRAEDTQYF. For the CDR3, the DNA is TGTGCCAGCAGCCTTAGCGGGAGGGCCGAGGATACGCAGTATTTT.